Listed below are T cell receptor beta chains from one sample, sequenced in a study of spatial heterogeneity in lung cancer. TCRdb re-derived calls from the 5' RACE reads in MiXCR, one entry per CDR3 protein. The repertoire includes about 9,200 distinct CDR3 sequences, 4% to 6% of them detected once, and under 15% sits in the top ten. Sequences were derived from lung tumor tissue, sampled at surgery. The receptors were sampled from a female donor with early-stage non-small cell lung cancer. The CDR3 runs from the conserved cysteine through the conserved F or W. D genes are given only for firm matches. Only some rows state a clone size, as once, few, many or a class for expanded clones.

J	V	size	D	DNA	CDR3
TRBJ2-7	TRBV7-2	many	NA	TGTGCCAGCAGCTTAGAAGTCGGGGGAGGTTCCTACGAGCAGTACTTC	CASSLEVGGGSYEQYF
TRBJ2-7	TRBV10-1	NA	TRBD2	TGCGCCAGCAGCCCAAGCGGGAGTGGACACGAGCAGTACTTC	CASSPSGSGHEQYF
TRBJ2-3	TRBV5-1	many	NA	TGCGCCAGCAGCTTGGATACCACAGATACGCAGTATTTT	CASSLDTTDTQYF
TRBJ2-7	TRBV7-9	many	NA	TGTGCCAGCAGCTTACAGGGAAGGGACTACGAGCAGTACTTC	CASSLQGRDYEQYF
TRBJ2-4	TRBV5-1	NA	NA	TGCGCCAGCAGCCAAGACTCGCCGAACCACAACATTCAGTACTTC	CASSQDSPNHNIQYF
TRBJ1-5	TRBV7-6	NA	NA	TGTGCCAGCAGCTTACGCTTGGGCAATCAGCCCCAGCATTTT	CASSLRLGNQPQHF
TRBJ1-1	TRBV11-2	medium-sized	NA	TGTGCCAGCAGCTTTGTGCGCGGCACTGAAGCTTTCTTT	CASSFVRGTEAFF
TRBJ1-5	TRBV27	medium-sized	NA	TGTGCCAGCAGTTCCGGGGCGGGGAGCAATCAGCCCCAGCATTTT	CASSSGAGSNQPQHF
TRBJ2-7	TRBV5-1	many	NA	TGCGCCAGCAGCTTGGCCTCGGATGAGTGGTACGAGCAGTACTTC	CASSLASDEWYEQYF
TRBJ1-4	TRBV6-5	many	TRBD1	TGTGCCAGCAGTTACGAGGGGACAGCAACTAATGAAAAACTGTTTTTT	CASSYEGTATNEKLFF
TRBJ2-7	TRBV10-1	medium-sized	NA	TGCGCCAGCAGTGAGTCGGGGACATTAACCTACGAGCAGTACTTC	CASSESGTLTYEQYF
TRBJ1-2	TRBV29-1	many	NA	TGCAGTTCAACCCGTGACTATGGCTACACCTTC	CSSTRDYGYTF
TRBJ2-7	TRBV6-2/TRBV6-3	medium-sized	TRBD1	TGTGCCAGCAGCTTTGGACGGACAGGGGGCATAGGCGAGCAGTACTTC	CASSFGRTGGIGEQYF
TRBJ2-1	TRBV19	many	TRBD2	TGTGCCAGTAGTATATGGACTAGCGCCGGGGGTGAGCAGTTCTTC	CASSIWTSAGGEQFF
TRBJ1-2	TRBV20-1	many	TRBD1	TGCAGTGCTGGACGGACGACAGGGGACTATGGCTACACCTTC	CSAGRTTGDYGYTF
TRBJ2-7	TRBV12-3/TRBV12-4	large	NA	TGTGCCAGCAGTTTCGGGTGGTACGAGCAGTACTTC	CASSFGWYEQYF
TRBJ2-7	TRBV6-1	few	NA	TGTGCCAGCAGTGAATTTCAAAGCGAGGGGTTCGAGCAGTACTTC	CASSEFQSEGFEQYF
TRBJ2-1	TRBV7-6	NA	TRBD2	TGTGCCAGCAGCTTAGGAGCGGGAACAACCTCCCGCAATGAGCAGTTCTTC	CASSLGAGTTSRNEQFF
TRBJ2-3	TRBV11-3	many	TRBD2	TGTGCCAGCAGCTTAAGCGGTAGCGGGAGTTCAGATACGCAGTATTTT	CASSLSGSGSSDTQYF
TRBJ2-1	TRBV7-2	many	NA	TGTGCCAGCAGCCAATGGGGGACTTCCTACAATGAGCAGTTCTTC	CASSQWGTSYNEQFF
TRBJ2-2	TRBV7-2	many	NA	TGTGCCAGCAGCTTAGTCGTGAGCGACGGGGAGCTGTTTTTT	CASSLVVSDGELFF
TRBJ2-3	TRBV5-6	many	NA	TGTGCCAGCAGCTTGAGGCAGCACACAGATACGCAGTATTTT	CASSLRQHTDTQYF
TRBJ2-7	TRBV7-3	many	TRBD1	TGTGCCAGCAGCCCCCAGGGGGCTACAACCTACGAGCAGTACTTC	CASSPQGATTYEQYF
TRBJ2-3	TRBV18	many	NA	TGTGCCAGCTCGTCGAGGGACTCCTATGACGGTACGCAGTATTTT	CASSSRDSYDGTQYF
TRBJ1-2	TRBV10-3	many	NA	TGTGCCATCAGCGGGGAGCGCGGGGGCGGCTACACCTTC	CAISGERGGGYTF
TRBJ2-5	TRBV7-9	NA	NA	TGTGCCAGCAGCCCCACGAAAAGGGAGACCCAGTACTTC	CASSPTKRETQYF
TRBJ2-7	TRBV7-9	many	NA	TGTGCCAGCAGCTTTTCTGAAAACCACTACGAGCAGTACTTC	CASSFSENHYEQYF